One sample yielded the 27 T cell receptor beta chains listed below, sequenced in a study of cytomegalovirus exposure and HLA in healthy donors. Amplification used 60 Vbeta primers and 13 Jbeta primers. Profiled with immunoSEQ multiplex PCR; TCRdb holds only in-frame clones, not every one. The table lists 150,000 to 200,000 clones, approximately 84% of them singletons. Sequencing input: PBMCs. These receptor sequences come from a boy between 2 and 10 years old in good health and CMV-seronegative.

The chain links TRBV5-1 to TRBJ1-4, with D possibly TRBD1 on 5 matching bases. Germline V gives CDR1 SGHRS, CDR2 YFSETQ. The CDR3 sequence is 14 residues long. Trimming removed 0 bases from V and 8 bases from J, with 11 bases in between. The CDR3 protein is CASSLERGTEKLFF. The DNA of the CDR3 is TGCGCCAGCAGCTTGGAACGGGGGACGGAAAAACTGTTTTTT.

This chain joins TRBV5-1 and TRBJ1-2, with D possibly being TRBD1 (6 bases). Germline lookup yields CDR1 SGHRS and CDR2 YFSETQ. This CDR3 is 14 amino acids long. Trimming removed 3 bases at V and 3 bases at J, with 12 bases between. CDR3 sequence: CASSSIGTHYGYTF. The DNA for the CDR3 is TGCGCCAGCAGCTCCATAGGGACACACTATGGCTACACCTTC. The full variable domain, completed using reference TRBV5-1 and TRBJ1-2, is KAGVTQTPRYLIKTRGQQVTLSCSPISGHRSVSWYQQTPGQGLQFLFEYFSETQRNKGNFPGRFSGRQFSNSRSEMNVSTLELGDSALYLCASSSIGTHYGYTFGSGTRLTVV.

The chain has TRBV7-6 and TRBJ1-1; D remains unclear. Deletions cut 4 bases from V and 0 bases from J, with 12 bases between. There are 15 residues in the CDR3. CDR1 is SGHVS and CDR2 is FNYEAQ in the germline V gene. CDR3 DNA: TGTGCCAGCAGCTCACATGGGCCTATGAACACTGAAGCTTTCTTT. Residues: CASSSHGPMNTEAFF.

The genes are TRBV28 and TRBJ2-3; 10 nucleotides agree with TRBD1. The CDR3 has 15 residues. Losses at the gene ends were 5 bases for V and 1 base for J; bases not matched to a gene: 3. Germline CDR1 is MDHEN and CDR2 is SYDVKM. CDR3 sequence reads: CASSDGTGGTDTQYF. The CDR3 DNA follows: TGTGCCAGCAGTGACGGGACAGGGGGCACAGATACGCAGTATTTT.

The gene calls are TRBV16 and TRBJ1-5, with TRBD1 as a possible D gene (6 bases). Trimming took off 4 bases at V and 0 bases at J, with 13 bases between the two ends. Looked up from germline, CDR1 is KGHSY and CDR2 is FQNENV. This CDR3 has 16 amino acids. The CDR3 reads CASSPLRRGSNQPQHF. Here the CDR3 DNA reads TGTGCCAGCAGCCCCTTACGCAGGGGTAGCAATCAGCCCCAGCATTTT.

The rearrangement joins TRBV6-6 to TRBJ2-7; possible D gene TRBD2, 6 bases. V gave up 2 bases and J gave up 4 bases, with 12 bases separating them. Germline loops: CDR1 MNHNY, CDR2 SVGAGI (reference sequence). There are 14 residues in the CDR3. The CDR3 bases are TGTGCCAGCAGTTACGGGACTGGTTTATACGAGCAGTACTTC. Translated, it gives CASSYGTGLYEQYF.

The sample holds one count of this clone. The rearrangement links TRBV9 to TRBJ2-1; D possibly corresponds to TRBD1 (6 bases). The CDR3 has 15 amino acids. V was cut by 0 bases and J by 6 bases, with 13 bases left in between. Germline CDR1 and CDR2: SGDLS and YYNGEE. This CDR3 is CASSVVVQGLNEQFF. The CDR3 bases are TGTGCCAGCAGCGTAGTGGTACAGGGCCTCAATGAGCAGTTCTTC.

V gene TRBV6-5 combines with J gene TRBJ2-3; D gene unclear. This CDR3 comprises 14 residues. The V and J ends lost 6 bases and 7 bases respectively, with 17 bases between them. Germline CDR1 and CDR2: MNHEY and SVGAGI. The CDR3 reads CASSLAGGPNTQYF. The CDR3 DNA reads TGTGCCAGCAGCCTCGCCGGCGGCCCAAATACGCAGTATTTT.

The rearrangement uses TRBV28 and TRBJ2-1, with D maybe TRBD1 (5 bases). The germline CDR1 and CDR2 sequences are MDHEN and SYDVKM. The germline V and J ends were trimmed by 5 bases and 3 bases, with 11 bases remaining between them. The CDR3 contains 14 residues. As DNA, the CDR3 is TGTGCCAGCAGTCTCGACAGCAACTACAATGAGCAGTTCTTC. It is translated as CASSLDSNYNEQFF.

DNA for the CDR3: TGTGCCAGCAGCCTCGAAAAGACTAGGCCTTGGGATGAGCAGTTCTTC. Translating it yields CASSLEKTRPWDEQFF. The V gene is TRBV5-5, the J gene TRBJ2-1; D is possibly TRBD2 (6 bases). The germline V gene has CDR1 SGHKS and CDR2 YYEKEE (reference sequence). Trimming pared 4 bases from V and 8 bases from J, leaving 22 bases between. The CDR3 length is 16 residues.

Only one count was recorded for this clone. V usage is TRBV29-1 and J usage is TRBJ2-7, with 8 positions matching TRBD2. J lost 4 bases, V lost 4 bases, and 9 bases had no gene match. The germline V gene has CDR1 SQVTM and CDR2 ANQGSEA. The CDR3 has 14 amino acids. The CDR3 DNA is TGCAGCGTTGGGAAATCAGCGGGAGATTACGAGCAGTACTTC. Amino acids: CSVGKSAGDYEQYF.

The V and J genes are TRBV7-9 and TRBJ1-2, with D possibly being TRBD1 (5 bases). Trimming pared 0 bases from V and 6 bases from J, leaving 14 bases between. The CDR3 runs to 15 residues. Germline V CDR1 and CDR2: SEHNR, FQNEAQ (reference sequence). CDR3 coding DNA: TGTGCCAGCAGCTTAGCTCCAGGGTGGAGAAATGGCTACACCTTC. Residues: CASSLAPGWRNGYTF.

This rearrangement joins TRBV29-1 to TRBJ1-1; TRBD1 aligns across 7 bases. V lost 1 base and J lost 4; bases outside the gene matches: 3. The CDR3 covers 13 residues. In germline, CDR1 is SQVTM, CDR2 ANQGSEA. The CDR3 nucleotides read TGCAGCGTTGAAGGCCAGGGGGGCACTGAAGCTTTCTTT. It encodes CSVEGQGGTEAFF. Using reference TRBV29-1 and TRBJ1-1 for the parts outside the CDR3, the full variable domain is SAVISQKPSRDICQRGTSLTIQCQVDSQVTMMFWYRQQPGQSLTLIATANQGSEATYESGFVIDKFPISRPNLTFSTLTVSNMSPEDSSIYLCSVEGQGGTEAFFGQGTRLTVV.

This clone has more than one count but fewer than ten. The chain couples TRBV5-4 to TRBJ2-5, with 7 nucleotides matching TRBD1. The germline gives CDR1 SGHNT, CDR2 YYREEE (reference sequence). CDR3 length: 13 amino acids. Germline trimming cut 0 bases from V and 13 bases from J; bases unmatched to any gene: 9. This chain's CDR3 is CASSLETDRVWYF. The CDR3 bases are TGTGCCAGCAGCTTGGAGACTGACAGGGTATGGTACTTC. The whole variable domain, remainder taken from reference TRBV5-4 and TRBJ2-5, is ETGVTQSPTHLIKTRGQQVTLRCSSQSGHNTVSWYQQALGQGPQFIFQYYREEENGRGNFPPRFSGLQFPNYSSELNVNALELDDSALYLCASSLETDRVWYFGPGTRLLVL.

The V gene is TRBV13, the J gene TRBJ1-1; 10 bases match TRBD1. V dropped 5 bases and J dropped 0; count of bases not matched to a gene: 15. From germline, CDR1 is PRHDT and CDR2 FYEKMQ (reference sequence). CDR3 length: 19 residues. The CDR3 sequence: CASSPIRQGAFPMNTEAFF. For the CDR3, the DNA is TGTGCCAGCAGCCCAATCCGACAGGGGGCCTTCCCTATGAACACTGAAGCTTTCTTT.

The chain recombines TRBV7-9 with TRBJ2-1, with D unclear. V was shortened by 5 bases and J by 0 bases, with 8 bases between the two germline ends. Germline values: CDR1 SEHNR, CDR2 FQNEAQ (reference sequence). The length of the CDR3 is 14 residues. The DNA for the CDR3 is TGTGCCAGCAGCCAACAGAGCTCCTACAATGAGCAGTTCTTC. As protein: CASSQQSSYNEQFF.

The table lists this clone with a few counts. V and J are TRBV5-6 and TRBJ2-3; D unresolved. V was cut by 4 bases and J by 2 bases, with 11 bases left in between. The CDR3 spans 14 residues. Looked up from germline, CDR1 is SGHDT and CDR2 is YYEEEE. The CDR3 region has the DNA TGTGCCAGCAGCGAGCTTTATGCCACAGATACGCAGTATTTT. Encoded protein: CASSELYATDTQYF.

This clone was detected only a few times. Here the CDR3 DNA reads TGTGCCAGCAGAGGGGCTAGCGACATTCAGTACTTC. Residues: CASRGASDIQYF. The rearrangement joins TRBV6-5 to TRBJ2-4; tentatively, D is TRBD2 (6 bases). V was cut by 6 bases and J by 8 bases, with 11 bases left in between. The CDR3 covers 12 residues. The V gene's germline CDR1 is MNHEY and CDR2 SVGAGI.

This chain's CDR3 is CASSLDGYATNEKLFF. The CDR3 bases are TGCGCCAGCAGCTTGGACGGGTATGCAACTAATGAAAAACTGTTTTTT. This sequence joins TRBV5-1 and TRBJ1-4; no clear D gene. The germline gives CDR1 SGHRS, CDR2 YFSETQ. The CDR3 consists of 16 residues. The V end lost 0 bases, the J end lost 0 bases, and 9 bases lay between the germline ends.

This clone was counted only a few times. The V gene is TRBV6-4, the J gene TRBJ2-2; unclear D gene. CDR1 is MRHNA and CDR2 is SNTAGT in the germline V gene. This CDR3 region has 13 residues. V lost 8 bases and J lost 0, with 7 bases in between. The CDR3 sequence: CASRVPNTGELFF. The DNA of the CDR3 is TGTGCCAGCCGGGTTCCGAACACCGGGGAGCTGTTTTTT.

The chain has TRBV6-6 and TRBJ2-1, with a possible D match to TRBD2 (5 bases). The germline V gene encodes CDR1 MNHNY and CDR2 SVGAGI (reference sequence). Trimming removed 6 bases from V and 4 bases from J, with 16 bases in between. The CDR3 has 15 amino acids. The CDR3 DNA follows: TGTGCCAGCAGACTACGGGGTAGTTGGTACAATGAGCAGTTCTTC. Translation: CASRLRGSWYNEQFF.

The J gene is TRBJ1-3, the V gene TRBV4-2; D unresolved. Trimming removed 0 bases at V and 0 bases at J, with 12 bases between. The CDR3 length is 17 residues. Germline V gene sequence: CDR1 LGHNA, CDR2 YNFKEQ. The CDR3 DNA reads TGTGCCAGCAGCCAAGAAAGGGCTAGCCTCTCTGGAAACACCATATATTTT. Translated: CASSQERASLSGNTIYF.

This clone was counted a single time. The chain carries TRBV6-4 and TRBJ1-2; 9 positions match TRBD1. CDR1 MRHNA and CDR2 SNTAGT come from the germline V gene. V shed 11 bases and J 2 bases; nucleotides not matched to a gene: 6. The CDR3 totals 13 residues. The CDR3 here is CAGDRVPNYGYTF. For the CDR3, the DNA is TGTGCCGGGGACAGGGTCCCAAACTATGGCTACACCTTC.

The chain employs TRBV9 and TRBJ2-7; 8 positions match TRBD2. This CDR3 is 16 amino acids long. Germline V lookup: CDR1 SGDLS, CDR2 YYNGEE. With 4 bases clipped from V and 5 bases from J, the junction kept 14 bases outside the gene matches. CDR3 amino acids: CASSPQSLPGGHEQYF. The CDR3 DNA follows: TGTGCCAGCAGCCCTCAGTCACTACCGGGAGGGCACGAGCAGTACTTC.

This chain's CDR3 is CASSATEDNEQFF. Written as DNA, the CDR3 is TGCGCCAGCAGCGCTACAGAAGACAATGAGCAGTTCTTC. The J gene is TRBJ2-1, the V gene TRBV10-1, with D uncertain. Trimming pared 6 bases from V and 5 bases from J, leaving 11 bases between. Germline-derived CDR1 and CDR2 are WNHNN and SYGVQD (reference sequence). The CDR3 covers 13 residues.

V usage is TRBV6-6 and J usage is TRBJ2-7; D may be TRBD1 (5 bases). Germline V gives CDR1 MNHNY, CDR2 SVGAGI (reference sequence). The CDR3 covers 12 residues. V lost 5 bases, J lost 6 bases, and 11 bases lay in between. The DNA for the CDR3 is TGTGCCAGCAGTACTACAGGTTTCGAGCAGTACTTC. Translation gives CASSTTGFEQYF.

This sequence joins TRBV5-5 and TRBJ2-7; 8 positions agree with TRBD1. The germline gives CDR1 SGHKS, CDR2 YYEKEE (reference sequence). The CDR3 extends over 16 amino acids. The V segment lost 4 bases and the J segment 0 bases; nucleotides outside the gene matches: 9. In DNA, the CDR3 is TGTGCCAGCAGCGTCACTGTGGGACAGGCCTCCTACGAGCAGTACTTC. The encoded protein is CASSVTVGQASYEQYF.